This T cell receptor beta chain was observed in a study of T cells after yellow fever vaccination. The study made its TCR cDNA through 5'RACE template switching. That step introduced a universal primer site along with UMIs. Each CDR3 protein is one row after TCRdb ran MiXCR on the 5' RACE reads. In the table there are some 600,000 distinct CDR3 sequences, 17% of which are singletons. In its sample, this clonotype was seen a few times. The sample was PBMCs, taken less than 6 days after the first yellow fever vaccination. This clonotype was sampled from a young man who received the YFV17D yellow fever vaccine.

The CDR3 DNA is TGTGCCAGCAGCTCCCCGGGACTAGCGTATTACACAGATACGCAGTATTTT. It encodes CASSSPGLAYYTDTQYF. This chain uses TRBV5-4 with TRBJ2-3; 10 positions match TRBD2. V trimming: 3 bases; J trimming: 2 bases; junction bases outside the gene matches: 9. In germline, CDR1 is SGHNT, CDR2 YYREEE (reference sequence). This CDR3 has 17 amino acids.